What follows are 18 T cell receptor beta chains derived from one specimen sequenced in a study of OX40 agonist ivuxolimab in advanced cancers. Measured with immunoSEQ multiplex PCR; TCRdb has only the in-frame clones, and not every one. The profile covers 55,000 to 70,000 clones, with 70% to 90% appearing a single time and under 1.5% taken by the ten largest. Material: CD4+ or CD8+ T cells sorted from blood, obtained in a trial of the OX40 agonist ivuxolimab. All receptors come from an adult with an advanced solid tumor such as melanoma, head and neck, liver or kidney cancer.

The CDR3 reads CASSFTTSGSINEQFF. DNA for the CDR3: TGTGCCAGCAGCTTCACGACTAGCGGGAGTATCAATGAGCAGTTCTTC. The chain joins TRBV7-2 to TRBJ2-1; TRBD2 aligns across 12 bases. The CDR3 is made up of 16 amino acids. Per germline, CDR1 SGHTA and CDR2 FQGNSA. The trim removed 3 bases at V and 6 bases at J, leaving 6 bases unmatched.

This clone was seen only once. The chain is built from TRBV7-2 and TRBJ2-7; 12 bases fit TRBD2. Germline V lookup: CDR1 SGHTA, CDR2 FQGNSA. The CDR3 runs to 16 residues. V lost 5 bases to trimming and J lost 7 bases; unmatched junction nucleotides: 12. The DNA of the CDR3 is TGTGCCAGCAGCCGGCCAGGGACTAGCGGGTTAAGGGAGCAGTACTTC. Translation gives CASSRPGTSGLREQYF.

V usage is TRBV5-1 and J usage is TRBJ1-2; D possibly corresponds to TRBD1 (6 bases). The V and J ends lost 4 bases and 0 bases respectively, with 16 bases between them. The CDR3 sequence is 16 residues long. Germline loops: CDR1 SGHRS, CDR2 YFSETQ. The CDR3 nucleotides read TGCGCCAGCAGCAGGCCAGGGGCAGAGACTAACTATGGCTACACCTTC. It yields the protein CASSRPGAETNYGYTF.

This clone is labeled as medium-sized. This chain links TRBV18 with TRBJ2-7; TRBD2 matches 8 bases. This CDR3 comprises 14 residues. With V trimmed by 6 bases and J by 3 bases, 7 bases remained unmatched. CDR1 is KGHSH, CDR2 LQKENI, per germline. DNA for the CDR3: TGTGCCAGCTCGGAAATAGCGGGGAGCTACGAGCAGTACTTC. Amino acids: CASSEIAGSYEQYF.

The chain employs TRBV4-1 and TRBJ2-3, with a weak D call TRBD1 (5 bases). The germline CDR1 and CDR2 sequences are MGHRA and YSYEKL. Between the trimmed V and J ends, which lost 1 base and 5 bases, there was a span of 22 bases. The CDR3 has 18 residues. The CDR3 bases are TGCGCCAGCAGCCAAGCCACTTGGTCCGGTCCAGGGATAGATACGCAGTATTTT. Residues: CASSQATWSGPGIDTQYF.

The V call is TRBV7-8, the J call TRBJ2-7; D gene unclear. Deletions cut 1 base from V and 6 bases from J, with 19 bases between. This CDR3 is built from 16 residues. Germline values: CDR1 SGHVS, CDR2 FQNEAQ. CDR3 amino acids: CASSLVGGNAPREQYF. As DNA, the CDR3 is TGTGCCAGCAGCTTAGTAGGCGGCAACGCACCGCGCGAGCAGTACTTC.

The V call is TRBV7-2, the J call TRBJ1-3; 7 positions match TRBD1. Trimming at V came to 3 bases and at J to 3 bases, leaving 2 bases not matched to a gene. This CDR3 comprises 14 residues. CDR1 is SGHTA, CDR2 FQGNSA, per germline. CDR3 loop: CASSLTGNGNTIYF. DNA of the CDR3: TGTGCCAGCAGCTTGACAGGGAATGGAAACACCATATATTTT.

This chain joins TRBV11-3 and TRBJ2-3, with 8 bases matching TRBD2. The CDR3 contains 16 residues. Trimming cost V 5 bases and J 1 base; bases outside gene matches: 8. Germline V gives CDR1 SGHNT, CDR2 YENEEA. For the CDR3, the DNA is TGTGCCAGCAGCCCGCGGGGTAGCGGGGGCACAGATACGCAGTATTTT. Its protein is CASSPRGSGGTDTQYF. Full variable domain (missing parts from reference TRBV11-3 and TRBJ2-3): EAGVVQSPRYKIIEKKQPVAFWCNPISGHNTLYWYLQNLGQGPELLIRYENEEAVDDSQLPKDRFSAERLKGVDSTLKIQPAELGDSAVYLCASSPRGSGGTDTQYFGPGTRLTVL.

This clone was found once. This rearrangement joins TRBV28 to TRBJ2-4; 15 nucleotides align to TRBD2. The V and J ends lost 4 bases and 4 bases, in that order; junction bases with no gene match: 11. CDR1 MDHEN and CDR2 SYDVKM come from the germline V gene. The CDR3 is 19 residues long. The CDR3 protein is CASSSPPGLAGGVKNIQYF. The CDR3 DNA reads TGTGCCAGCAGTTCCCCCCCTGGACTAGCGGGAGGGGTGAAAAACATTCAGTACTTC.

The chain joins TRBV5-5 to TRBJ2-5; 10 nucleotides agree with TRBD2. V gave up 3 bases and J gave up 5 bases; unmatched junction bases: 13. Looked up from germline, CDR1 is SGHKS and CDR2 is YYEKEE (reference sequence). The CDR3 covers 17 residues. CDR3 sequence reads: CASSSLYSGRAGETQYF. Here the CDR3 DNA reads TGTGCCAGCAGCTCCCTGTACAGCGGGAGGGCCGGGGAGACCCAGTACTTC.

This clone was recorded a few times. The CDR3 protein is CAIRATSGTYNEQFF. In nucleotides, the CDR3 is TGTGCCATAAGGGCAACTAGCGGGACCTACAATGAGCAGTTCTTC. This chain links TRBV10-3 with TRBJ2-1; 10 bases agree with TRBD2. The V and J ends lost 9 bases and 2 bases, in that order; junction bases with no gene match: 7. CDR1 and CDR2 from the germline V gene are ENHRY and SYGVKD. The CDR3 covers 15 residues.

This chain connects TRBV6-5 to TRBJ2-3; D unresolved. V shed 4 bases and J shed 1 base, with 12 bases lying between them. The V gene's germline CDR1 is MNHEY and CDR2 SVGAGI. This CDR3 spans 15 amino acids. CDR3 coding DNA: TGTGCCAGCAGTTCCCCCGGAAGAGGCACAGATACGCAGTATTTT. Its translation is CASSSPGRGTDTQYF.

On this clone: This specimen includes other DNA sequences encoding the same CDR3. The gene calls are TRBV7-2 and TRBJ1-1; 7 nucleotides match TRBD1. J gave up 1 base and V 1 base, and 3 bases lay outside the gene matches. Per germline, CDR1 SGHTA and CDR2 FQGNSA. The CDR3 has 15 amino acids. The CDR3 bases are TGTGCCAGCAGCTTAGTAGGGGGCGGGAACACTGAAGCTTTCTTT. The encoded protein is CASSLVGGGNTEAFF.

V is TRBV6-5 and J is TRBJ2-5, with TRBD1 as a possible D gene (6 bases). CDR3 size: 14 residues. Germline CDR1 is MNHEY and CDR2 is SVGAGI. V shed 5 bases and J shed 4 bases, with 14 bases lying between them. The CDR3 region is CASSDRTAGETQYF. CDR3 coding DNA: TGTGCCAGCAGTGACCGGACAGCTGGAGAGACCCAGTACTTC.

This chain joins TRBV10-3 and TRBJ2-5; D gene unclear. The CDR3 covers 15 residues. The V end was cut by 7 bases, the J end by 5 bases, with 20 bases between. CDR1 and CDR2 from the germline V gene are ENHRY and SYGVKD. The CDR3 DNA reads TGTGCCATCATGAGAGGCGGTGCTGGAGCGGAGACCCAGTACTTC. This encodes CAIMRGGAGAETQYF.

The CDR3 DNA sequence: TGTGCCAGCACCCCGTCCGTCACAGATACGCAGTATTTT. Its translation: CASTPSVTDTQYF. This chain joins TRBV6-1 and TRBJ2-3; D is ambiguous. Germline CDR1 is MNHNS and CDR2 is SASEGT. The CDR3 totals 13 residues. V was pared by 7 bases and J by 2 bases, with 10 bases between.

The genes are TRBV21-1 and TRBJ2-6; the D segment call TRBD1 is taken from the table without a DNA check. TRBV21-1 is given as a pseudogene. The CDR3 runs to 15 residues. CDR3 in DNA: TGTGCCAGCAGCACCAGGGGATCTGGGGCCAACGTCCTGACTTTC. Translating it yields CASSTRGSGANVLTF.

The CDR3 is CASSFVGKGNEQFF. CDR3 sequence (DNA): TGTGCCAGCAGCTTTGTGGGAAAGGGAAATGAGCAGTTCTTC. This sequence joins TRBV5-8 and TRBJ2-1; D is uncertain. Germline loops: CDR1 SGHTS, CDR2 YDEGEE. CDR3 length: 14 amino acids. Trimming shortened V by 2 bases and J by 7 bases, and 13 bases separated the two germline ends.